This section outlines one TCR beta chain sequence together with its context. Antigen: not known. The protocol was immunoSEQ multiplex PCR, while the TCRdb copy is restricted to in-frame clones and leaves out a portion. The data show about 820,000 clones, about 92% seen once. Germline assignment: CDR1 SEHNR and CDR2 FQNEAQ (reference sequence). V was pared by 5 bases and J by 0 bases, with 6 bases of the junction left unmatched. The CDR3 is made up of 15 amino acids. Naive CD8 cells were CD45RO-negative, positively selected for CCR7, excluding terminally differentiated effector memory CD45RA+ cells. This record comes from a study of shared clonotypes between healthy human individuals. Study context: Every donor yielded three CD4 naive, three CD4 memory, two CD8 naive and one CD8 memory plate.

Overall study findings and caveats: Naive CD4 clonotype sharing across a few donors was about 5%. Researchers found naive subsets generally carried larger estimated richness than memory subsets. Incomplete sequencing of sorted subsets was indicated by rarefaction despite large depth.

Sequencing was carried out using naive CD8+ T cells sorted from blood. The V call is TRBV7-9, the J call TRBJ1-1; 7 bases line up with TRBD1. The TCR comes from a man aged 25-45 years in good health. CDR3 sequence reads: CASSPLTGMNTEAFF. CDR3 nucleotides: TGTGCCAGCAGCCCACTGACAGGGATGAACACTGAAGCTTTCTTT.